This T cell receptor (beta chain) was recorded in a study of vaccination effects on CD4 cells after COVID-19. As for the study in general: It was a median of 72 days after the second dose that post-vaccine samples were obtained. Every well got around 1.9 million PBMC, which were grown with roughly 9.5 IU/ml IL-2 and 8.5 to 10 ug/ml peptides.

With respect to this clone: Its antigen is not identified.

The CDR3 is made up of 15 amino acids. Germline values: CDR1 SEHNR, CDR2 FQNEAQ (reference sequence). After removal of 5 bases from V and 0 bases from J, the junction contained 6 bases not matched to a gene. Cultured cells yielded isolated CD4+ T cells after 10 days. Participants completed two doses of the BNT162b2 or mRNA-1273 vaccine. People in the vaccine group had not been infected with SARS-CoV-2 before, and their nucleocapsid antibodies were negative. IL-2 medium supplanted half the medium on days 3 and 7. Assay: immunoSEQ multiplex PCR; the TCRdb copy retains only in-frame clones and omits some. Among 47,000 or so clones listed, around 70% were seen once.

V usage is TRBV7-9 and J usage is TRBJ1-1; 7 positions match TRBD1. The source was CD4+ T cells from PBMCs cultured without peptide, collected after COVID-19 vaccination. This receptor was obtained from a human donor who received a COVID-19 vaccine. In DNA form, the CDR3 reads TGTGCCAGCAGCCCTCTGACAGGGATGAACACTGAAGCTTTCTTT. It is translated as CASSPLTGMNTEAFF.